These 16 T cell receptor beta chains were all obtained from the same sample, sequenced in a study of cytomegalovirus exposure and HLA in healthy donors. The PCR employed 60 Vbeta primers together with 13 Jbeta primers. Clones were sequenced by immunoSEQ multiplex PCR, and TCRdb holds only the in-frame ones, with some missing. The sample has 75,000 to 100,000 clones; under 75% are singletons. Material for sequencing was PBMCs. All receptors derive from a female donor in good health and CMV-seronegative.

This clone was detected once. This chain links TRBV18 with TRBJ2-2; maybe TRBD2 (7 bases). Germline V gene data show CDR1 as KGHSH and CDR2 as LQKENI. Trimming left V 1 base short and J 3 bases short, with 12 bases between. The CDR3 contains 16 residues. DNA of the CDR3: TGTGCCAGCTCACCACGGCGGGGGCCGGACACCGGGGAGCTGTTTTTT. Residues: CASSPRRGPDTGELFF.

The J gene is TRBJ2-2, the V gene TRBV19, with D unresolved. Germline V gene lookup returns CDR1 LNHDA and CDR2 SQIVND (reference sequence). CDR3 size: 15 residues. Trimming removed 3 bases at V and 0 bases at J, with 8 bases between. The CDR3 reads CASSIQASNTGELFF. CDR3 nucleotides: TGTGCCAGTAGTATCCAGGCCTCGAACACCGGGGAGCTGTTTTTT. Supplemented by reference TRBV19 and TRBJ2-2, the full variable domain reads DGGITQSPKYLFRKEGQNVTLSCEQNLNHDAMYWYRQDPGQGLRLIYYSQIVNDFQKGDIAEGYSVSREKKESFPLTVTSAQKNPTAFYLCASSIQASNTGELFFGEGSRLTVL.

This clone came up a few times. The CDR3 here is CASSRGRVNEQFF. The CDR3, as DNA: TGCGCCAGCAGCCGCGGGAGGGTGAATGAGCAGTTCTTC. The rearrangement joins TRBV10-1 to TRBJ2-1; 9 nucleotides agree with TRBD2. CDR3 length equals 13 residues. V shed 6 bases and J 7 bases; nucleotides not matched to a gene: 4. Per germline, CDR1 WNHNN and CDR2 SYGVQD (reference sequence).

The chain links TRBV7-2 to TRBJ1-1; D might be TRBD1 (5 bases). CDR1 is SGHTA and CDR2 is FQGNSA in the germline V gene. There are 14 residues in the CDR3. The germline V and J ends were trimmed by 5 bases and 2 bases, with 12 bases remaining between them. The DNA for the CDR3 is TGTGCCAGCAGCCTCAGGGCTCTTAACACTGAAGCTTTCTTT. This translates into CASSLRALNTEAFF.

The CDR3 DNA follows: TGTGCCAGCAGCCTGGGACTAGCGGGGAGCGAGCAGTACTTC. The encoded protein is CASSLGLAGSEQYF. The chain joins TRBV7-6 to TRBJ2-7; 13 bases align to TRBD2. V shed 5 bases and J 6 bases; nucleotides not matched to a gene: 4. Germline-derived CDR1 and CDR2 are SGHVS and FNYEAQ. CDR3 length: 14 amino acids.

CDR3: CASSLSSGYQETQYF. CDR3 DNA sequence: TGTGCCAGCAGCTTGTCTAGCGGCTACCAAGAGACCCAGTACTTC. V and J are TRBV7-9 and TRBJ2-5; 7 bases are shared with TRBD2. The CDR3 covers 15 residues. V lost 3 bases and J lost 0; bases outside the gene matches: 4. In germline, CDR1 is SEHNR, CDR2 FQNEAQ (reference sequence).

This rearrangement joins TRBV28 to TRBJ2-7; 7 bases fit TRBD1. This CDR3 region has 13 residues. The trim removed 5 bases at V and 0 bases at J, leaving 1 base unmatched. Per the germline V gene, CDR1 is MDHEN and CDR2 is SYDVKM. CDR3 coding DNA: TGTGCCAGCAGTGGGACAGCCTCCTACGAGCAGTACTTC. It codes for CASSGTASYEQYF.

This clone showed up just a few times. This chain joins TRBV30 and TRBJ2-7; tentative D call: TRBD1 (5 bases). Germline CDR1 is GTSNPN and CDR2 is SVGIG (reference sequence). The CDR3 is made up of 11 amino acids. V was pared by 1 base and J by 5 bases, with 6 bases between. DNA of the CDR3: TGTGCCTGGAGTGAGGGGAACGAGCAGTACTTC. This gives the protein CAWSEGNEQYF.

The CDR3 region is CASSRDSSYNEQFF. In DNA form, the CDR3 reads TGTGCCAGCAGCCGGGACAGCTCCTACAATGAGCAGTTCTTC. This chain links TRBV21-1 with TRBJ2-1; TRBD1 is the table's D call and was not checked against the DNA. TRBV21-1 is deemed a pseudogene. The CDR3 covers 14 residues.

The DNA for the CDR3 is TGTGCCAGCAGTGTACCGGGGGGGCCCCAGCATTTT. This translates into CASSVPGGPQHF. The J gene is TRBJ1-5, the V gene TRBV6-1; D may be TRBD1 (5 bases). This CDR3 comprises 12 residues. From germline, CDR1 is MNHNS and CDR2 SASEGT. The V end lost 4 bases, the J end lost 9 bases, and 10 bases lay between the germline ends.

The chain carries TRBV6-5 and TRBJ1-2; 7 nucleotides match TRBD1. V trimming: 6 bases; J trimming: 8 bases; junction bases outside the gene matches: 9. Per germline, CDR1 MNHEY and CDR2 SVGAGI. The CDR3 contains 13 residues. The CDR3 sequence: CASRSHRGSGYTF. CDR3 DNA sequence: TGTGCCAGCAGGTCCCACAGGGGCAGCGGCTACACCTTC.

This chain uses TRBV27 with TRBJ2-1; the D gene is possibly TRBD2 (6 bases). Germline assignment: CDR1 MNHEY and CDR2 SMNVEV (reference sequence). V lost 4 bases and J 4 bases, leaving 11 bases between the germline ends. This CDR3 has 14 amino acids. The DNA of the CDR3 is TGTGCCAGCAGTTACGCCGGGACTTACAATGAGCAGTTCTTC. Its protein is CASSYAGTYNEQFF.

J is TRBJ2-7 and V is TRBV7-9; 13 positions agree with TRBD2. The CDR3 sequence is 17 residues long. Germline CDR1 reads SEHNR; CDR2 reads FQNEAQ (reference sequence). Trimming cost V 8 bases and J 0 bases; bases outside gene matches: 10. The CDR3 coding sequence is TGTGCCAGCTCATGGACTAGCGGGGGCCCAAGCTCCTACGAGCAGTACTTC. As protein: CASSWTSGGPSSYEQYF.

This clone was detected only once. The chain is built from TRBV5-4 and TRBJ2-5; 8 nucleotides agree with TRBD2. This CDR3 is built from 13 residues. Germline values: CDR1 SGHNT, CDR2 YYREEE (reference sequence). After removal of 6 bases from V and 3 bases from J, the junction contained 4 bases not matched to a gene. The DNA for the CDR3 is TGTGCCAGCACCAGTAGCGGGAAAGAGACCCAGTACTTC. As protein: CASTSSGKETQYF.

The rearrangement uses TRBV7-2 and TRBJ2-7, with 10 bases fitting TRBD2. The CDR3 is 15 residues long. V lost 5 bases and J lost 2; bases outside the gene matches: 6. The germline CDR1 and CDR2 sequences are SGHTA and FQGNSA. The CDR3 reads CASSQRGGIAYEQYF. The CDR3 bases are TGTGCCAGCAGCCAGCGGGGGGGCATCGCCTACGAGCAGTACTTC.

J is TRBJ1-1 and V is TRBV5-4; D is unresolved. The CDR3 has 14 residues. Per the germline V gene, CDR1 is SGHNT and CDR2 is YYREEE (reference sequence). V was pared by 3 bases and J by 1 base, with 10 bases between. CDR3 nucleotides: TGTGCCAGCAGCTCCCAGGATAGGAACACTGAAGCTTTCTTT. Its protein product is CASSSQDRNTEAFF.